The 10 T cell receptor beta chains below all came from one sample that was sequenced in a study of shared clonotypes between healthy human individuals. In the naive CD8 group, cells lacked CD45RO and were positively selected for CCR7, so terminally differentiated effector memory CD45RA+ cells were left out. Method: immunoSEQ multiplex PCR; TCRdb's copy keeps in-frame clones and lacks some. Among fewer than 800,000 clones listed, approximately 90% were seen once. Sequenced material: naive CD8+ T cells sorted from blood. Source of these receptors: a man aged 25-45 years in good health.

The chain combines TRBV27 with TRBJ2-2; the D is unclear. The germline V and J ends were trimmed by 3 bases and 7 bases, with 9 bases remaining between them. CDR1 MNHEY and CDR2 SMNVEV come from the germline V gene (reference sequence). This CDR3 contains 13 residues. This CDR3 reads CASSLKGHGELFF. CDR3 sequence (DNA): TGTGCCAGCAGTTTGAAGGGTCACGGGGAGCTGTTTTTT.

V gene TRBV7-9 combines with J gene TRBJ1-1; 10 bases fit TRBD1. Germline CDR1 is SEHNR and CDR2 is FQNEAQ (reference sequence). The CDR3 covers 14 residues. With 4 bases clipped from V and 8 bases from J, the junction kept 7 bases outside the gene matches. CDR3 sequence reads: CASSYPPGQGEAFF. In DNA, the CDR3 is TGTGCCAGCAGCTACCCCCCGGGACAGGGGGAAGCTTTCTTT.

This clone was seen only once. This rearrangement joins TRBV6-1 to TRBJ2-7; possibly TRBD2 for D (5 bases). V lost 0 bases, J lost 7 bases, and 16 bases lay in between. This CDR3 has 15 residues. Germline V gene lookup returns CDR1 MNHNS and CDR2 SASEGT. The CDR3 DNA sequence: TGTGCCAGCAGTGAAGCGCGTCTAGGAGGAGATGAGCAGTACTTC. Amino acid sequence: CASSEARLGGDEQYF.

The CDR3 loop is CASSFHYEQYF. The CDR3 bases are TGTGCCAGCAGTTTCCACTACGAGCAGTACTTC. This rearrangement joins TRBV6-1 to TRBJ2-7; D remains unclear. Between the trimmed V and J ends, which lost 5 bases and 3 bases, there was a span of 5 bases. The CDR3 is 11 residues long. CDR1 is MNHNS, CDR2 SASEGT, per germline.

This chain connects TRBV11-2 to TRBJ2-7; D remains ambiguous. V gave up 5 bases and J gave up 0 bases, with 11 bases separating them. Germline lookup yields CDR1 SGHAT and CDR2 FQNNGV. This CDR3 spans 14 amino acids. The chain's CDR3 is CASSLEHYSYEQYF. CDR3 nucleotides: TGTGCCAGCAGCCTGGAGCACTACTCCTACGAGCAGTACTTC. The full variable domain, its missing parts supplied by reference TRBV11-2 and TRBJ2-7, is EAGVAQSPRYKIIEKRQSVAFWCNPISGHATLYWYQQILGQGPKLLIQFQNNGVVDDSQLPKDRFSAERLKGVDSTLKIQPAKLEDSAVYLCASSLEHYSYEQYFGPGTRLTVT.

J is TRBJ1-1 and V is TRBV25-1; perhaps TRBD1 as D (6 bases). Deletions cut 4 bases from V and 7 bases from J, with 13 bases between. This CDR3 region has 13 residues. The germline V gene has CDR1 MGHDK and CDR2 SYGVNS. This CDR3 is CASSVSGGREAFF. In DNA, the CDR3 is TGTGCCAGCAGTGTGAGCGGGGGCCGTGAAGCTTTCTTT.

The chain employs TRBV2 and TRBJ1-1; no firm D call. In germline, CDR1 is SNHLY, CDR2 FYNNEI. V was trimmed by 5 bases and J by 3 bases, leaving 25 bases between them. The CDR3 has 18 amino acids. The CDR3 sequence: CASSRSNPQAFMDTEAFF. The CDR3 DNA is TGTGCCAGCAGTCGTAGTAATCCCCAAGCCTTCATGGACACTGAAGCTTTCTTT.

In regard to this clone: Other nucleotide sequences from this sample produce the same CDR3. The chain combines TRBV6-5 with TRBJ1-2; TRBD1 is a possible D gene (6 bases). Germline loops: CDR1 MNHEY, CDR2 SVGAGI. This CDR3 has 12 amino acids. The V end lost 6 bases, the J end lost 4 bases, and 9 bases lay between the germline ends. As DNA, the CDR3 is TGTGCCAGCAGCCCGGACAGCTATGGCTACACCTTC. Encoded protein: CASSPDSYGYTF.

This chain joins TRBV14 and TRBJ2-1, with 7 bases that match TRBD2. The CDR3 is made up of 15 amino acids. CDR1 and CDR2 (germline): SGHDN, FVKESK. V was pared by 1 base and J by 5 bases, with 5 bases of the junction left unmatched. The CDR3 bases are TGTGCCAGCAGCCAAGTGGCGGGAGTTCACAATGAGCAGTTCTTC. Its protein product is CASSQVAGVHNEQFF. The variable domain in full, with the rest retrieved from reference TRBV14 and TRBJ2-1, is EAGVTQFPSHSVIEKGQTVTLRCDPISGHDNLYWYRRVMGKEIKFLLHFVKESKQDESGMPNNRFLAERTGGTYSTLKVQPAELEDSGVYFCASSQVAGVHNEQFFGPGTRLTVL.

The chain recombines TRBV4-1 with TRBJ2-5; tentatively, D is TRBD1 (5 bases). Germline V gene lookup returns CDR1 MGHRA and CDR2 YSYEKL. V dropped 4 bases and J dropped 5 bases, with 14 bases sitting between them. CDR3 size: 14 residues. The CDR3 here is CASSPFLKGETQYF. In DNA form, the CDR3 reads TGCGCCAGCAGCCCCTTCTTGAAGGGGGAGACCCAGTACTTC.